Sequencing of this T cell receptor beta chain was carried out in a study of response to subunit inactivated influenza vaccine. This clonotype was counted between two and nine times. TCRdb re-called the RT-PCR reads with MiXCR, one entry per CDR3 protein. The table lists some 540,000 distinct CDR3 sequences, less than 25% of them singletons. Another study also made use of these data, one on T cells expressing NK-cell markers. That work adds: It was by 5'RACE template switching with UMIs that TCR beta cDNA was made. All TCR beta repertoires analysed originated from sorted CD3+CD56+NKG2C+, CD3+CD56+NKG2C- and CD3+CD56-NKG2C+ T cells. Sequencing covered eight donors, seven HCMV-seropositive and one seronegative. Five or six donors showed dominant NKG2C+ clonotypes comprising roughly 1.0-7.0% of their CD8+ T cells. Similarly, these clonotypes led the CD3+CD56-NKG2C+ fraction as well in a few donors.

The specimen was CD4+ T cells sorted from PBMCs, collected less than 13 days after vaccination. The TCR sequence derives from a man in his fifties or sixties who received an inactivated influenza vaccine.

The CDR3 DNA reads TGTGCCAGCAGCGTAGAGGATACGCAGTATTTT. This gives the protein CASSVEDTQYF. The chain couples TRBV9 to TRBJ2-3; no definite D call. This CDR3 is 11 amino acids long. With 0 bases removed from V and 6 bases from J, the gap between germline ends came to 2 bases. Germline V gives CDR1 SGDLS, CDR2 YYNGEE.